This T cell receptor beta chain was identified in a study of regulatory T cells in long-lasting Graves disease. Indicated time point: newly diagnosed GD, antithyroid drugs for less than 3 months. RNA from PBMCs was the source of the TCR library. Building the TCR beta libraries relied on iRepertoire HTBI primers, and CDR3 regions underwent Arm-PCR. TCRdb re-called the multiplex PCR reads with MiXCR, one entry per CDR3 protein. The sample contains approximately 470,000 distinct CDR3 sequences, about 17% of which appear only once. The data also belong to a second study, concerning T cells in Graves' hyperthyroidism and ophthalmopathy.

This TCR derives from a man in his forties with Graves disease. Material: peripheral blood mononuclear cells (PBMCs), obtained at new diagnosis, from a patient treated with antithyroid drugs.

This CDR3 is CASSSGGVSEAFF. In nucleotides, the CDR3 is TGTGCCAGCAGCTCCGGGGGAGTCTCTGAAGCTTTCTTT. The genes are TRBV11-2 and TRBJ1-1; D is perhaps TRBD1 (5 bases). Germline CDR1 reads SGHAT; CDR2 reads FQNNGV. The CDR3 loop spans 13 amino acids. V gave up 4 bases and J gave up 6 bases, with 12 bases separating them.